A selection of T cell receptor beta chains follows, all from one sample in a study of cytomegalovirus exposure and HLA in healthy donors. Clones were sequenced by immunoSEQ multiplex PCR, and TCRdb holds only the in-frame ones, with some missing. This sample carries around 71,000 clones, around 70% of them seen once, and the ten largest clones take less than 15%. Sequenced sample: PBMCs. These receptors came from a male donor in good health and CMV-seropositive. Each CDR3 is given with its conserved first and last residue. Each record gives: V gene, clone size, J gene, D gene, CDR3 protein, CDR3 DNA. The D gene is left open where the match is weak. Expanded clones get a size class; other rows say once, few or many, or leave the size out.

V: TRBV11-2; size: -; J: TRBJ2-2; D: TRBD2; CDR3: CASSFILAGVNTGELFF; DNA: TGTGCCAGCAGCTTTATACTAGCGGGGGTGAACACCGGGGAGCTGTTTTTT
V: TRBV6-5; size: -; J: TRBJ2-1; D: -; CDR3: CASSPARYEQFF; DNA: TGTGCCAGCAGCCCCGCACGGTATGAGCAGTTCTTC
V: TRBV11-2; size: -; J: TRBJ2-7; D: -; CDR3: CASSLGPLNEQYF; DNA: TGTGCCAGCAGCCTTGGCCCGTTGAACGAGCAGTACTTC
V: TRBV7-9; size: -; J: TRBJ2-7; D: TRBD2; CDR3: CASSWGLADPYEQYF; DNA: TGTGCCAGCAGCTGGGGACTAGCGGACCCCTACGAGCAGTACTTC
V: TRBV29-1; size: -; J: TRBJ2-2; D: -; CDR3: CSVARNTGELFF; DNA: TGCAGCGTTGCTCGGAACACCGGGGAGCTGTTTTTT
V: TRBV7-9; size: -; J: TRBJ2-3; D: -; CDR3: CASSFRRSATDTQYF; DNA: TGTGCCAGCAGCTTTAGGAGATCAGCCACAGATACGCAGTATTTT
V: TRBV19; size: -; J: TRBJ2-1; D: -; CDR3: CASNTGYNEQFF; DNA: TGTGCCAGTAATACAGGATACAATGAGCAGTTCTTC
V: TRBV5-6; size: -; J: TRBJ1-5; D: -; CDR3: CASSFFWRGNQPQHF; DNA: TGTGCCAGCAGCTTTTTCTGGCGGGGCAATCAGCCCCAGCATTTT
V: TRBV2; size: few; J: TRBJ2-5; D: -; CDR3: CASSGGQGGSETQYF; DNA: TGTGCCAGCAGTGGGGGGCAGGGAGGGTCGGAGACCCAGTACTTC
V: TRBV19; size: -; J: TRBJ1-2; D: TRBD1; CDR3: CASSAGTGAVSGYGYTF; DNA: TGTGCCAGTAGTGCGGGGACAGGGGCCGTCTCCGGCTATGGCTACACCTTC
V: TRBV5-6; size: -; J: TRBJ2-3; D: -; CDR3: CASSPAAQWRTDTQYF; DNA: TGTGCCAGCAGCCCGGCGGCTCAGTGGCGCACAGATACGCAGTATTTT
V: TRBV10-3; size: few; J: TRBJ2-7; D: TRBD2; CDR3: CAISERSGRSEQYF; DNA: TGTGCCATCAGTGAGAGAAGCGGGAGAAGCGAGCAGTACTTC
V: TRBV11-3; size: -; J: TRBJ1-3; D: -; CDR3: CASSLIACPLPSGNTIYF; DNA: TGTGCCAGCAGCTTAATAGCTTGCCCACTGCCCTCTGGAAACACCATATATTTT
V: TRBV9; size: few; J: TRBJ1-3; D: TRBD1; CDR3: CASSPRDSLLGNTIYF; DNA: TGTGCCAGCAGCCCCCGGGACAGCCTACTCGGAAACACCATATATTTT
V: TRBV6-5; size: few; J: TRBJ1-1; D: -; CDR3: CASSYSTGSDTEAFF; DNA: TGTGCCAGCAGTTACTCGACAGGTTCGGACACTGAAGCTTTCTTT
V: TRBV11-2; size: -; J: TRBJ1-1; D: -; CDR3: CASSRGERTEAFF; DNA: TGTGCCAGCTCACGTGGAGAGAGAACTGAAGCTTTCTTT
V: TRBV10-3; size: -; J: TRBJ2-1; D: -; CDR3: CAISDSLREQFF; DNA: TGTGCCATCAGTGATAGTCTACGTGAGCAGTTCTTC
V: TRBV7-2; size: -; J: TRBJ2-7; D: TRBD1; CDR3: CASSSPGQGAYEQYF; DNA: TGTGCCAGCAGCTCACCGGGACAGGGGGCCTACGAGCAGTACTTC
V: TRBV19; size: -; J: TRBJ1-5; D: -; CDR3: CASSTQGNQPQHF; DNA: TGTGCCAGTAGTACGCAGGGGAATCAGCCCCAGCATTTT
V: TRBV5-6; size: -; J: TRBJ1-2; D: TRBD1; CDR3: CASSPPVAGQEAYGYTF; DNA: TGTGCCAGCAGCCCCCCGGTTGCCGGACAGGAAGCCTATGGCTACACCTTC
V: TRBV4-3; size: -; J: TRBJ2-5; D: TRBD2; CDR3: CASSQDTSGGETQYF; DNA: TGCGCCAGCAGCCAAGATACTAGCGGGGGAGAGACCCAGTACTTC
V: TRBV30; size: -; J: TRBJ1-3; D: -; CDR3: CAWSVYFGNTIYF; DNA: TGTGCCTGGAGTGTATACTTCGGAAACACCATATATTTT
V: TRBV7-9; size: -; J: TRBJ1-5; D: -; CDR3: CASSEGVQPQHF; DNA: TGTGCCAGCAGCGAGGGTGTTCAGCCCCAGCATTTT
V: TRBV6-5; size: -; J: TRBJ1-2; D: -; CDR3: CASSPDSPNYGYTF; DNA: TGTGCCAGCAGTCCCGACAGTCCTAACTATGGCTACACCTTC
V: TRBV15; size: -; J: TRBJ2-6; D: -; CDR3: CATSGGNSGANVLTF; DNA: TGTGCCACCAGCGGGGGCAACTCTGGGGCCAACGTCCTGACTTTC
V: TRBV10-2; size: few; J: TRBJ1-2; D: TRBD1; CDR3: CASSEYRGKGYTF; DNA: TGCGCCAGCAGTGAATACAGGGGAAAGGGCTACACCTTC
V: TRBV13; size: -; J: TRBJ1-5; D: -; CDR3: CASSLWGQPQHF; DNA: TGTGCCAGCAGCTTATGGGGCCAGCCCCAGCATTTT